This TCR beta chain was captured by sequencing in a study of shared clonotypes between healthy human individuals. The length of the CDR3 is 14 residues. Per germline, CDR1 SNHLY and CDR2 FYNNEI. V was clipped by 6 bases and J by 4 bases; unmatched bases: 5. Terminally differentiated effector memory CD45RA+ cells were excluded from the naive CD8 cells, which were CD45RO-negative and positively selected for CCR7. Findings of the study overall: It was the few donors that limited the genetic and exposure-history diversity represented.

About this clone itself: Its antigen is as yet unknown.

Clones were sequenced by immunoSEQ multiplex PCR, and TCRdb holds only the in-frame ones, with some missing. The repertoire includes roughly 890,000 clones, roughly 92% of them detected once, and about 25% sits in the top ten. The sample was naive CD8+ T cells sorted from blood. This clonotype was obtained from a man younger than 40 in good health. J is TRBJ2-7 and V is TRBV2, with 11 bases matching TRBD2. The CDR3 nucleotides read TGTGCCAGCAGGGATAGCGGGAGGGTTTACGAGCAGTACTTC. Protein: CASRDSGRVYEQYF. Supplemented by reference TRBV2 and TRBJ2-7, the full variable domain reads EPEVTQTPSHQVTQMGQEVILRCVPISNHLYFYWYRQILGQKVEFLVSFYNNEISEKSEIFDDQFSVERPDGSNFTLKIRSTKLEDSAMYFCASRDSGRVYEQYFGPGTRLTVT.